The present TCR beta chain was sequenced within a study of cytomegalovirus exposure and HLA in healthy donors. A remark on this clone: Its antigen is currently unknown.

Overall study results and limits: Rare TCR sequences predominated, though certain public TCRs were found in many donors. More clonal expansion characterized HLA-associated TCR beta chains than equally common others in a later analysis.

Everyone who donated was a healthy bone marrow donor. This PCR relied on a set of 60 Vbeta primers and 13 Jbeta primers. Libraries were prepared by immunoSEQ multiplex PCR; TCRdb keeps only in-frame clonotypes and omits some of them. The sample lists around 190,000 clones, about 80% occurring once. V gave up 4 bases and J gave up 4 bases; unmatched junction bases: 10. Per germline, CDR1 MDHEN and CDR2 SYDVKM. The CDR3 consists of 17 residues. V is TRBV28 and J is TRBJ1-1; 12 nucleotides line up with TRBD1. The sequencing sample was made of PBMCs. The sequence came from a woman in her 30s in good health and CMV-seropositive. In DNA form, the CDR3 reads TGTGCCAGCAGTTCTCCGGGACAGGGGGCGCCGGGCACTGAAGCTTTCTTT. Translated: CASSSPGQGAPGTEAFF.